A selection of T cell receptor beta chains follows, all from one sample in a study of T cells in Graves' hyperthyroidism and ophthalmopathy. Each CDR3 protein is one row after TCRdb ran MiXCR on the multiplex PCR reads. The sample comprises 30,000 to 45,000 distinct CDR3 sequences, about 50% of which are singletons, and about a sixth rests with the top ten. The sequencing sample was made of blood. The receptors here all came from a man aged 35-49 years with Graves' ophthalmopathy. Each CDR3 is given with its conserved first and last residue. D genes are given only for firm matches. Rows give clone size only sometimes, using once, few, many, or a class for an expanded clone.

v_gene	j_gene	d_gene	abundance	CDR3nt	CDR3aa
TRBV11-3	TRBJ2-3	.	.	TGTGCCAGCAGTCCCGACCCGGGACTCAGGGAGTATTTT	CASSPDPGLREYF
TRBV6-1	TRBJ1-3	.	many	TGTGCCACCGGAGGACGGGCAGCTGGAAACACCATATATTTT	CATGGRAAGNTIYF
TRBV19	TRBJ1-1	TRBD1	.	TGTGCCAGTAGTCATACCGGGACAGGGGCCTATGAAGCTTTCTTT	CASSHTGTGAYEAFF
TRBV20-1	TRBJ2-1	.	many	TGCAGTGCTAGGCAAACTAGTCCCTACAATGAGCAGTTCTTC	CSARQTSPYNEQFF
TRBV20-1	TRBJ2-2	.	.	TGCAGTCTGGGAGGGGGCAGATCAAGGTCCACCGGGGAGCTGTTTTTT	CSLGGGRSRSTGELFF
TRBV20-1	TRBJ1-2	TRBD1	many	TGCAGTGCACAACCGGGACAGGGGGCCACTGGCTACACCTTC	CSAQPGQGATGYTF
TRBV5-1	TRBJ2-3	.	.	TGCGCCAGCAGTAGGGAACAGGCTGCACGCACAGATACGCAGTATTTT	CASSREQAARTDTQYF
TRBV20-1	TRBJ2-7	TRBD2	.	TGCAGTGCTAGGTCTAGCGGGGGGAACTCCTACGAGCAGTACTTC	CSARSSGGNSYEQYF
TRBV2	TRBJ2-3	TRBD2	many	TGTGCCAGCAGTGATTCGGGGAGGGAGGATACGCAGTATTTT	CASSDSGREDTQYF
TRBV7-3	TRBJ2-7	.	.	TGTGCCAGCAGCCCCTCGGGGGTCTACGAGCAGTACTTC	CASSPSGVYEQYF
TRBV5-4	TRBJ1-1	.	.	TGTGCCAGCAGCTGGGGAGGGCGAACTGAAGCTTTCTTT	CASSWGGRTEAFF
TRBV28	TRBJ2-2	.	many	TGTGCCAGCAGTTTAGGGGGGAACGGGGAGCTGTTTTTT	CASSLGGNGELFF
TRBV9	TRBJ2-1	.	many	TGTGCCAGCAGCGTAACAGCGAGCTCCTACAATGAGCAGTTCTTC	CASSVTASSYNEQFF
TRBV5-1	TRBJ2-5	TRBD1	many	TGCGCCAGCAGAGGGACAGGGGGTTCCGAGACCCAGTACTTC	CASRGTGGSETQYF
TRBV18	TRBJ2-3	.	many	TGTGCCAGCTCACCACAGGGGGAGGAAGATACGCAGTATTTT	CASSPQGEEDTQYF
TRBV20-1	TRBJ2-7	TRBD1	few	TGCAGTGCCCGACAGGGGATCCTGGGCGAGCAGTACTTC	CSARQGILGEQYF
TRBV2	TRBJ1-1	.	.	TGTGCCGGCGGTGACCGCTGGGCAGGTGGAGCTTTCTTT	CAGGDRWAGGAFF
TRBV28	TRBJ2-1	TRBD2	many	TGTGCCAGCAGGACCCTGTCTAGCGGGAGCGTTGAGCAGTTCTTC	CASRTLSSGSVEQFF
TRBV7-2	TRBJ2-1	.	.	TGTGCCAGCAGCTTAGGAGCTGGAGGGACAATCGAGCAGTTCTTC	CASSLGAGGTIEQFF
TRBV9	TRBJ2-1	.	.	TGTGCCAGCAGCGCGCAAAGAGGAGGGGGTAATGAGCAGTTCTTC	CASSAQRGGGNEQFF
TRBV5-1	TRBJ2-2	.	.	TGCGCCAGCAGCTTAGAACAGGGGGAGCTGTTTTTT	CASSLEQGELFF
TRBV9	TRBJ1-6	.	.	TGTGCCAGCAGCGGGCCAAATTCACCCCTCCACTTT	CASSGPNSPLHF
TRBV24-1	TRBJ2-2	TRBD2	.	TGTGCCACCTCCCGCGGGAGTTCTGGGGAGCTGTTTTTT	CATSRGSSGELFF
TRBV3-1	TRBJ2-5	.	many	TGTGCCAGCAGCCAGGGTTTTGAAGAGACCCAGTACTTC	CASSQGFEETQYF
TRBV10-2	TRBJ2-7	TRBD1	medium-sized	TGCGCCAGCAGTGGCTGGGTACAGGGGGCCAGGCAGTACTTC	CASSGWVQGARQYF
TRBV4-2	TRBJ1-2	.	.	TGTGCCAGCAGCCAATACCGGGGACCTAACTATGGCTACACCTTC	CASSQYRGPNYGYTF
TRBV30	TRBJ1-5	.	many	TGTGCCTGGAGTGTCTCAGGGGCCCCAGGGCCCCAGCATTTT	CAWSVSGAPGPQHF
TRBV14	TRBJ2-1	TRBD2	.	TGTGCCAGCAGCCGGACTAGCGGGGGGGCGGGTGAGCAGTTCTTC	CASSRTSGGAGEQFF
TRBV28	TRBJ2-5	TRBD1	many	TGTGCCAGCAGTTTACGGACAGGGGGCGGAAAGACCCAGTACTTC	CASSLRTGGGKTQYF
TRBV15	TRBJ2-1	TRBD2	.	TGTGCCACCGGTCGGCTAGCGGGAGACCATGAGCAGTTCTTC	CATGRLAGDHEQFF
TRBV10-2	TRBJ2-5	TRBD2	.	TGCGCCAGCAGTGGAAGGTCTAGCGGGACCCAAGAGACCCAGTACTTC	CASSGRSSGTQETQYF
TRBV20-1	TRBJ2-1	.	many	TGCAGTGCAACCCTTGGCAGGGGGGTGGATGAGCAGTTCTTC	CSATLGRGVDEQFF
TRBV24-1	TRBJ2-7	TRBD2	many	TGTGCCACCAGTGATTCTCTTACTAGCGGGGGGGCCTACGAGCAGTACTTC	CATSDSLTSGGAYEQYF
TRBV7-9	TRBJ1-2	.	.	TGTGCCAGCAGCTCCGAAACTGTCTATGGCTACACCTTC	CASSSETVYGYTF
TRBV29-1	TRBJ2-3	TRBD2	many	TGCAGCGGGGGACTAGCGGGGGCAGATACGCAGTATTTT	CSGGLAGADTQYF
TRBV7-3	TRBJ1-2	.	.	TGTGCCAGCAGCTTAAATTGGCTAGCGGGAGGCGGCTACACCTTC	CASSLNWLAGGGYTF
TRBV20-1	TRBJ1-2	.	.	TGCAGCCCGACAGGCCTCGTGGTCTACACCTTC	CSPTGLVVYTF
TRBV9	TRBJ1-3	.	many	TGTGCCAGCAGCACCTCAGGGGTCGGAAACACCATATATTTT	CASSTSGVGNTIYF
TRBV28	TRBJ2-7	.	many	TGTGCCAGCAGTTTACAGGCCGCATCCCGCGAGCAGTACTTC	CASSLQAASREQYF
TRBV5-4	TRBJ2-3	.	.	TGTGCCAGCAGGTTTTCAACAGATACGCAGTATTTT	CASRFSTDTQYF
TRBV12-3/TRBV12-4	TRBJ2-1	TRBD2	once	TGTGCCAGCAGTGGTAGCGGGGCGTCGTACATTGAGCAGTTCTTC	CASSGSGASYIEQFF
TRBV7-9	TRBJ1-6	.	.	TGTGCCAGCAGCTTTAGGGGGTCAGAACAATCACCCCTCCACTTT	CASSFRGSEQSPLHF
TRBV10-3	TRBJ2-5	TRBD2	.	TGTGCCATCAGTCAGCGGGGGGCAGCCTTCCAAGAGACCCAGTACTTC	CAISQRGAAFQETQYF
TRBV19	TRBJ1-1	TRBD1	many	TGTGCCAGTAAAAACAGGGGTGGTGAAACTGAAGCTTTCTTT	CASKNRGGETEAFF
TRBV5-6	TRBJ1-2	.	many	TGTGCCAGCAGTCTGGGGAATGGGGGAGGCTACACCTTC	CASSLGNGGGYTF
TRBV12-3/TRBV12-4	TRBJ2-7	.	.	TGTGCCAGCAGTTCAAACAGGGAGTCCGAGCAGTACTTC	CASSSNRESEQYF
TRBV29-1	TRBJ1-5	.	.	TGCAGCGTGGCCCAGGGGAGTAATCAGCCCCAGCATTTT	CSVAQGSNQPQHF
TRBV20-1	TRBJ2-7	TRBD1	many	TGCAGTGCTAGCCAAACCGGGACAGTCTCCTACGAGCAGTACTTC	CSASQTGTVSYEQYF